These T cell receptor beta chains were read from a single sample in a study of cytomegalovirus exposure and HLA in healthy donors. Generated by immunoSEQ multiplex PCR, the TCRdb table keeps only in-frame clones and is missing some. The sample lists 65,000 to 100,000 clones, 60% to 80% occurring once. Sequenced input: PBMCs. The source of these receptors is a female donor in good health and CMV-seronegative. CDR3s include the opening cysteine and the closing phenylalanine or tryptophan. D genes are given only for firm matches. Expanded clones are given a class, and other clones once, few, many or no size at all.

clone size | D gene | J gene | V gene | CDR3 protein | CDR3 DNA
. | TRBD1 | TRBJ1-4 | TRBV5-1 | CASSSGTGRVELFF | TGCGCCAGCAGCTCCGGGACAGGGAGGGTTGAACTGTTTTTT
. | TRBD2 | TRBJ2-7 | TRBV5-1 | CASSTTSGTSYEQYF | TGCGCCAGCAGCACCACTAGCGGCACCTCCTACGAGCAGTACTTC
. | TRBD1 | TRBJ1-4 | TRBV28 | CASSWTGVRSNEKLFF | TGTGCCAGCAGCTGGACAGGGGTGAGGTCTAATGAAAAACTGTTTTTT
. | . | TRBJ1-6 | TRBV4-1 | CASSQDPTPGKSPLHF | TGCGCCAGCAGCCAAGATCCTACCCCAGGGAAATCACCCCTCCACTTT
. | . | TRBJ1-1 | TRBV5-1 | CASTREGEAAYTEAFF | TGCGCCAGCACCCGAGAGGGCGAGGCAGCCTACACTGAAGCTTTCTTT
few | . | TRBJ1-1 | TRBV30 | CAWTPRETEAFF | TGTGCCTGGACACCCAGGGAAACTGAAGCTTTCTTT
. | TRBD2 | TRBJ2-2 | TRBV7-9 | CASSLGALADNTGELFF | TGTGCCAGCAGCTTAGGAGCACTAGCGGATAACACCGGGGAGCTGTTTTTT
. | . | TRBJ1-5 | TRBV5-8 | CASSLLNQPQHF | TGTGCCAGCAGCTTACTTAATCAGCCCCAGCATTTT
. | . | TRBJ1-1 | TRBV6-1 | CASSELARMNTEAFF | TGTGCCAGCAGTGAACTAGCGAGAATGAACACTGAAGCTTTCTTT
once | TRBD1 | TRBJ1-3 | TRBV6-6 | CASIRDSALGNTIYF | TGTGCCAGCATTAGGGACAGTGCTTTAGGAAACACCATATATTTT
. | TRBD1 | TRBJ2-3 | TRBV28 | CASSLTGQGTDTQYF | TGTGCCAGCAGTCTGACGGGACAGGGGACAGATACGCAGTATTTT
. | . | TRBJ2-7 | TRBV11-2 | CASSHDSPYEQYF | TGTGCCAGCAGCCACGACAGCCCCTACGAGCAGTACTTC
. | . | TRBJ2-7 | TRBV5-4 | CASSLAPVMSYEQYF | TGTGCCAGCAGCTTGGCGCCAGTTATGTCCTACGAGCAGTACTTC
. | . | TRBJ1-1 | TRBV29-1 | CSGASGMNTEAFF | TGCAGCGGCGCGTCCGGGATGAACACTGAAGCTTTCTTT
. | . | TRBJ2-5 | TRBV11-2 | CASSSGLSRETQYF | TGTGCCAGCAGCTCAGGGCTTAGCAGAGAGACCCAGTACTTC
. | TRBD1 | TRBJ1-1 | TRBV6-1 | CASSRDRDTEAFF | TGTGCCAGCAGCAGAGACAGGGACACTGAAGCTTTCTTT
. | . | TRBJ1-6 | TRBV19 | CASSSRVSSPLHF | TGTGCCAGTAGTTCCAGGGTTAGTTCACCCCTCCACTTT
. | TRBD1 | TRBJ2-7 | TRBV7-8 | CASSLPGTGSYEQYF | TGTGCCAGCAGCTTACCCGGGACAGGGTCATACGAGCAGTACTTC
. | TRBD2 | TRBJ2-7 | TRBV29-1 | CSVTTSGTAYEQYF | TGCAGCGTCACGACTAGCGGGACAGCCTACGAGCAGTACTTC
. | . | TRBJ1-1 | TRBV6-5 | CASSYGNPQVTFF | TGTGCCAGCAGTTACGGGAACCCACAGGTGACTTTCTTT
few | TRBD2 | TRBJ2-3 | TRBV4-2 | CASSQEPSGGAHTQYF | TGTGCCAGCAGCCAAGAGCCTAGCGGGGGGGCACATACGCAGTATTTT
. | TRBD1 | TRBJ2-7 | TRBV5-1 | CASSLTLGQGEQYF | TGCGCCAGCAGCTTGACCCTAGGACAGGGCGAGCAGTACTTC
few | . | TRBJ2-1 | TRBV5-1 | CASSLAAGEQFF | TGCGCCAGCAGCTTGGCGGCGGGAGAGCAGTTCTTC